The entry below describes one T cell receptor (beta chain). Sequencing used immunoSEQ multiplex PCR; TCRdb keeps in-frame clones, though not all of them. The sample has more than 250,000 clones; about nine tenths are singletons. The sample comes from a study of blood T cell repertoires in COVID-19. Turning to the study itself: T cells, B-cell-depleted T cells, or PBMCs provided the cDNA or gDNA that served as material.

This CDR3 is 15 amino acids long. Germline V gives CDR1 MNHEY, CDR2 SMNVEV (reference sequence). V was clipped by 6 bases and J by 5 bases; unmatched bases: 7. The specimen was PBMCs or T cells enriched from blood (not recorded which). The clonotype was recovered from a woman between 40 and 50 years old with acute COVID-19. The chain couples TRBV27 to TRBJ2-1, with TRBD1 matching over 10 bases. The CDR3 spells CASSLPGQGNNEQFF. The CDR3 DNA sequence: TGTGCCAGCAGCCTACCGGGACAGGGGAACAATGAGCAGTTCTTC.